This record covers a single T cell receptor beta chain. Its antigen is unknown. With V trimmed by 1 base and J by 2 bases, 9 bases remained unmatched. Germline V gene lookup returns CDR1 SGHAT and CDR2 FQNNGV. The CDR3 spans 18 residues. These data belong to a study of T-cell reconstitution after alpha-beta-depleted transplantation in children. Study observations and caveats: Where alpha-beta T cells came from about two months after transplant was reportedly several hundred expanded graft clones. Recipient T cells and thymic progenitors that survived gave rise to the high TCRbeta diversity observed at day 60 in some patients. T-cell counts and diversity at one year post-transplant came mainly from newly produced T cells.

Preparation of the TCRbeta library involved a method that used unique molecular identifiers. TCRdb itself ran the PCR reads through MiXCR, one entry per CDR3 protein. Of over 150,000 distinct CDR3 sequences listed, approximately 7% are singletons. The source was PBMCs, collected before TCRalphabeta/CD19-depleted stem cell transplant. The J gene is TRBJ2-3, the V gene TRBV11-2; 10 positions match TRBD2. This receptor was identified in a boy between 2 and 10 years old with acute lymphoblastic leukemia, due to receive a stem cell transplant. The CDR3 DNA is TGTGCCAGCAGCTTAGTATCTAGCGGGGGACTCTTCACAGATACGCAGTATTTT. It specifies CASSLVSSGGLFTDTQYF.